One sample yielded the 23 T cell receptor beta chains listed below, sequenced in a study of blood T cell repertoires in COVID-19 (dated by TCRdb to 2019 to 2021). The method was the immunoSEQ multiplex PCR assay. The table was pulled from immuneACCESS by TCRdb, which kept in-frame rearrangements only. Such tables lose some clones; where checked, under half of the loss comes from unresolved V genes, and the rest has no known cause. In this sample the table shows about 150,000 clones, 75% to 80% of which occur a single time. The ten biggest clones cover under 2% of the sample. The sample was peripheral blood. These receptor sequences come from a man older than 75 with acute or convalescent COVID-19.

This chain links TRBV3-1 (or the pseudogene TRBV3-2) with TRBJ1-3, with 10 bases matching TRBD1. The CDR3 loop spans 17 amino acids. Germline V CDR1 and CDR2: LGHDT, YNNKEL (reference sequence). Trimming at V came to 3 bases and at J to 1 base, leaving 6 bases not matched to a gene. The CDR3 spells CASSQKGQGTSGNTIYF. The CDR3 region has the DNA TGTGCCAGCAGCCAGAAGGGACAGGGGACATCTGGAAACACCATATATTTT.

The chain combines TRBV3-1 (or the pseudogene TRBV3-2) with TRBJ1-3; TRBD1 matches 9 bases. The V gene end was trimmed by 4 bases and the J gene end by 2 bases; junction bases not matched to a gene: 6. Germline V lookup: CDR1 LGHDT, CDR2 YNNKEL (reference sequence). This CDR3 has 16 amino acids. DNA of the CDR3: TGTGCCAGCAGCCTGTCGGGACAGGGAACTGGAAACACCATATATTTT. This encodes CASSLSGQGTGNTIYF.

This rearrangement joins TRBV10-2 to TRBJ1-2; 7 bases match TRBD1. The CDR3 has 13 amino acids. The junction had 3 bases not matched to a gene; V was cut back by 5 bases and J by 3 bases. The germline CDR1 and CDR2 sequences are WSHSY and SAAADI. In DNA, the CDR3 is TGCGCCAGCAGTCAAGGACAGGACTATGGCTACACCTTC. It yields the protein CASSQGQDYGYTF.

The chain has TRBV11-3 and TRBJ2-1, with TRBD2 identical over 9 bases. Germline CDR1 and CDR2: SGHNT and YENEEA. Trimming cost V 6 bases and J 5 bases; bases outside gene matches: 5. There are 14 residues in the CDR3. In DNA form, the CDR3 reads TGTGCCAGCAGTCTAAGCGGGGGGAACAATGAGCAGTTCTTC. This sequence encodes CASSLSGGNNEQFF.

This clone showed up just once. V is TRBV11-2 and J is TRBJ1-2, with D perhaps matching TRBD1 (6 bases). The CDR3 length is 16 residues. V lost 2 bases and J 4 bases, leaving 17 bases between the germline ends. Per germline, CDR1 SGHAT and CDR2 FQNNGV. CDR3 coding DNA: TGTGCCAGCAGCTTACAGGGGCGATCTACCTCCTATGGCTACACCTTC. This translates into CASSLQGRSTSYGYTF.

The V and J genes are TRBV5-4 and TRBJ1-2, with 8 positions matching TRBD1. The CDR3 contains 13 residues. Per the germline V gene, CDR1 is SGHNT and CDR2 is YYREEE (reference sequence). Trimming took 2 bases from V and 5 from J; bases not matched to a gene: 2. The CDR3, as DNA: TGTGCCAGCAGCTTTGACAGGGGTTATGGCTACACCTTC. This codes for CASSFDRGYGYTF.

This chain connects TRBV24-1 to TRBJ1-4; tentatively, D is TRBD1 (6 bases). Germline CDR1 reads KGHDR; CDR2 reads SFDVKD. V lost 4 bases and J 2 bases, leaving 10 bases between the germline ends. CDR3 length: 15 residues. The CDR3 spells CATSEGRGTNEKLFF. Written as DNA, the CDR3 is TGTGCCACCAGTGAGGGGAGGGGGACTAATGAAAAACTGTTTTTT.

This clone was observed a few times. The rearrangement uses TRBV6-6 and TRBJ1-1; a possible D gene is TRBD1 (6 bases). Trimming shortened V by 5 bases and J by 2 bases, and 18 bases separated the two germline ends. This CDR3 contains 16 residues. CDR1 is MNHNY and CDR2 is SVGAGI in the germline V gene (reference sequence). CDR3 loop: CASSPTGRGENTEAFF. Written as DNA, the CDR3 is TGTGCCAGCAGTCCGACAGGAAGAGGAGAAAACACTGAAGCTTTCTTT.

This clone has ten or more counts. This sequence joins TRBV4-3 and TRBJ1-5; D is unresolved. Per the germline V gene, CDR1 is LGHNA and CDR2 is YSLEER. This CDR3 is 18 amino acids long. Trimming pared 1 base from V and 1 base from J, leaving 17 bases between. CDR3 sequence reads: CASSQAHGGFESNQPQHF. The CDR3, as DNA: TGCGCCAGCAGCCAAGCCCACGGAGGGTTCGAAAGCAATCAGCCCCAGCATTTT.

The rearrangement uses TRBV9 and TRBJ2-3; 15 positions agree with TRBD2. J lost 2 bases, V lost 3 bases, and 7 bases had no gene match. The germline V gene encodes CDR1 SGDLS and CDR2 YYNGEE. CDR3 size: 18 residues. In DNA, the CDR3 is TGTGCCAGCAGCGCCGGACTAGCGGGGGGGCGTTCCACAGATACGCAGTATTTT. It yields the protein CASSAGLAGGRSTDTQYF.

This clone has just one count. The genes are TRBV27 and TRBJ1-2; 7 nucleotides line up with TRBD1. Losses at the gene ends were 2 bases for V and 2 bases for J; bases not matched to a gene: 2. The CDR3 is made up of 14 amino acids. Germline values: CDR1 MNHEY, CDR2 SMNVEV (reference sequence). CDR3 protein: CASSLMGQNYGYTF. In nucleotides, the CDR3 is TGTGCCAGCAGTTTAATGGGACAGAACTATGGCTACACCTTC.

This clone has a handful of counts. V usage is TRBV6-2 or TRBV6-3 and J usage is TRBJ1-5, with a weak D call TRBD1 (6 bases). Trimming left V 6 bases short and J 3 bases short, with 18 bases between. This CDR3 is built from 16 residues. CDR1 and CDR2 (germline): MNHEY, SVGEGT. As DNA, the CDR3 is TGTGCCAGCAGCCCTCCCCAATACAGGGACAATCAGCCCCAGCATTTT. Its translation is CASSPPQYRDNQPQHF.

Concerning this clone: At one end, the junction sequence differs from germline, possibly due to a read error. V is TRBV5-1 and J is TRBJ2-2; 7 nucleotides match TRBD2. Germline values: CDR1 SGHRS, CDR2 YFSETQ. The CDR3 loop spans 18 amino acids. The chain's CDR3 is CASSPRASTAGNPGELFF. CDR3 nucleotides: TGCGCCAGCAGCCCACGGGCCAGTACAGCGGGGAACCCCGGGGAGCTGTTTTTT.

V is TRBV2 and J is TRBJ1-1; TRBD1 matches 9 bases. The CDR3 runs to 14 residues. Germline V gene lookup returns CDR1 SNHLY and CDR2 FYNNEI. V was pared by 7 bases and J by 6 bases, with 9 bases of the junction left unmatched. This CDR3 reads CASILGQGTPEAFF. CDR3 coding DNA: TGTGCCAGCATTCTGGGACAGGGTACCCCTGAAGCTTTCTTT.

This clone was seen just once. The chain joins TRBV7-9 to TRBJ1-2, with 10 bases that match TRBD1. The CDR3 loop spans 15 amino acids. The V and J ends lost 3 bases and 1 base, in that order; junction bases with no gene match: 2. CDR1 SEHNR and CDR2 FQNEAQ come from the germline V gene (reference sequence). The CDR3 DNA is TGTGCCAGCAGCTTCGGGACAGGGGATAACTATGGCTACACCTTC. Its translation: CASSFGTGDNYGYTF.

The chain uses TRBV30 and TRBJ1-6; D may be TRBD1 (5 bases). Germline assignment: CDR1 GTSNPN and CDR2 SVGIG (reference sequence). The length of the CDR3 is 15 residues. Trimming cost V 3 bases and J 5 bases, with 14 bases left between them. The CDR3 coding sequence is TGTGCCTGGAGCCCTATTCGGACACATAATTCACCCCTCCACTTT. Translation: CAWSPIRTHNSPLHF.

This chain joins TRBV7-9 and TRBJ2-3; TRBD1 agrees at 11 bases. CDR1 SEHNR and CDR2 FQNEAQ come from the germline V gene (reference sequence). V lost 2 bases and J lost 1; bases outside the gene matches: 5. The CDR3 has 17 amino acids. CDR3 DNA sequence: TGTGCCAGCAGCTTAACAGCGGGACAGGGGGGCACAGATACGCAGTATTTT. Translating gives CASSLTAGQGGTDTQYF.

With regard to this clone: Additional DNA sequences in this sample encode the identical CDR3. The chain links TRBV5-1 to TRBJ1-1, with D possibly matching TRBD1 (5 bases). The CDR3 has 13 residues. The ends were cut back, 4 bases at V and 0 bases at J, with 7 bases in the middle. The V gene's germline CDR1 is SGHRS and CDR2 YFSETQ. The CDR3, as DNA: TGCGCCAGCAGCCTCAGGGTGAACACTGAAGCTTTCTTT. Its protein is CASSLRVNTEAFF.

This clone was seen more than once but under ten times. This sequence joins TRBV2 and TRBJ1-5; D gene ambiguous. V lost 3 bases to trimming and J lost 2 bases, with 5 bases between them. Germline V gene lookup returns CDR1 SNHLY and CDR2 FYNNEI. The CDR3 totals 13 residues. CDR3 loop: CASSDQGNQPQHF. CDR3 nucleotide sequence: TGTGCCAGCAGTGATCAGGGCAATCAGCCCCAGCATTTT.

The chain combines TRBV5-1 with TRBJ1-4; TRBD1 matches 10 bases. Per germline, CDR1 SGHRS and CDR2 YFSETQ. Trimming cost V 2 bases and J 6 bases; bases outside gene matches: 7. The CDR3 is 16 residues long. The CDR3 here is CASSFGTGVSYEKLFF. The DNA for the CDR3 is TGCGCCAGCAGCTTCGGGACAGGGGTTTCATATGAAAAACTGTTTTTT.

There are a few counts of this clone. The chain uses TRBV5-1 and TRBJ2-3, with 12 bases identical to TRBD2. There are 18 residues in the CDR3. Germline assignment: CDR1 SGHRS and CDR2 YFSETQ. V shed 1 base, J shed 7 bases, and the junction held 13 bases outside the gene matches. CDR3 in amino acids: CASSLQSSGGAGFNTQYF. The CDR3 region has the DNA TGCGCCAGCAGCTTGCAGTCTAGCGGGGGGGCCGGGTTCAATACGCAGTATTTT.

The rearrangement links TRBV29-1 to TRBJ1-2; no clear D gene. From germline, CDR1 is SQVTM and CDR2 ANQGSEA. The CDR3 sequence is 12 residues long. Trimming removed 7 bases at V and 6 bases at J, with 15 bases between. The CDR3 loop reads CSAYGHINGYTF. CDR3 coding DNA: TGCAGCGCCTATGGGCATATCAATGGCTACACCTTC.

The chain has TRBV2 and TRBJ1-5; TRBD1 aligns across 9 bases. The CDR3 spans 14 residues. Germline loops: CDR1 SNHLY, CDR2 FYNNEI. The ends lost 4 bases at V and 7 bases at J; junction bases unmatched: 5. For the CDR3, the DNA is TGTGCCAGCAGTGGGACAGGGGACGTGCAGCCCCAGCATTTT. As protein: CASSGTGDVQPQHF.